In this sample, the clone carrying this TCR beta chain is medium-sized. The antigen remains unidentified. V shed 1 base and J shed 9 bases, with 10 bases lying between them. This CDR3 has 13 residues. Germline loops: CDR1 SGHVS, CDR2 FNYEAQ. Multiplex touch-down PCR with TRB-A/B primers amplified rearranged V-D-J TRB sequences. TCRdb used MiXCR to reprocess the multiplex PCR reads, holding one entry per CDR3 protein. The table has more than 1,000 distinct CDR3 sequences, approximately 20% seen once. TCR beta rearrangements were amplified from peripheral blood genomic DNA. The sample comes from a study of T cell repertoires in aging, cancer and after chemotherapy. Turning to the study itself: The whole study produced a dataset of roughly 8.6 million TCR reads. Study-level findings and limits: Healthy donors lost TCR diversity with age mainly through richness, cancer patients through richness and evenness. Across the chemotherapy interval, each cancer cohort showed higher median generation probability, suggesting thymic rebound.

This clonotype was obtained from a human donor with a solid tumor. Sequenced material: blood. The chain carries TRBV7-6 and TRBJ2-1, with a tentative D call TRBD2 (5 bases). The CDR3 DNA follows: TGTGCCAGCAGCTTAGGCCGACGGGGTGAGCAGTTCTTC. It yields the protein CASSLGRRGEQFF.